This T cell receptor (beta chain) comes out of a study of shared clonotypes between healthy human individuals. The V gene lost 5 bases and the J gene lost 1 base, with 11 bases spanning the gap. CDR1 SGHTA and CDR2 FQGTGA come from the germline V gene. The CDR3 runs 14 residues. Study findings and constraints: A reduction in generation probabilities was seen for non-shared clonotypes relative to those shared by all four donors.

To note about this clone: Its antigen is unidentified.

TCRdb's table, derived via immunoSEQ multiplex PCR, lists solely in-frame clones and lacks some. The repertoire includes more than 2 million clones, 90% to 96% of them detected once, and approximately 0.13% sits in the top ten. Sample: naive CD4+ T cells sorted from blood. The sample's subset: CD45RA+ positively selected. The V gene is TRBV7-3, the J gene TRBJ1-1; no definite D call. The sequence was collected from a man between 18 and 29 years old in good health. CDR3 sequence: CASSPGLANTEAFF. CDR3 in DNA: TGTGCCAGCAGCCCTGGACTAGCGAACACTGAAGCTTTCTTT.